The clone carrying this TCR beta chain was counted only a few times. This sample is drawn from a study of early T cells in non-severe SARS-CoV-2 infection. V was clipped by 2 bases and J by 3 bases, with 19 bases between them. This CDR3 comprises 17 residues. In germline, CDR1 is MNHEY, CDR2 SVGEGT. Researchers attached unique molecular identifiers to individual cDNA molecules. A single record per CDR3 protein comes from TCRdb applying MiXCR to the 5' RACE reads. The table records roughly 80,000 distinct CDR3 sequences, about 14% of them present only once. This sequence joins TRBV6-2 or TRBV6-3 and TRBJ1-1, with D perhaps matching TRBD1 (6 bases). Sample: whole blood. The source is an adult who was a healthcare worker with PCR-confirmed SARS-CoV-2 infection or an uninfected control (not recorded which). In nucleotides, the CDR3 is TGTGCCAGCAGTTACGTCCGGACAGATAATGAGGACACTGAAGCTTTCTTT. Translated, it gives CASSYVRTDNEDTEAFF.